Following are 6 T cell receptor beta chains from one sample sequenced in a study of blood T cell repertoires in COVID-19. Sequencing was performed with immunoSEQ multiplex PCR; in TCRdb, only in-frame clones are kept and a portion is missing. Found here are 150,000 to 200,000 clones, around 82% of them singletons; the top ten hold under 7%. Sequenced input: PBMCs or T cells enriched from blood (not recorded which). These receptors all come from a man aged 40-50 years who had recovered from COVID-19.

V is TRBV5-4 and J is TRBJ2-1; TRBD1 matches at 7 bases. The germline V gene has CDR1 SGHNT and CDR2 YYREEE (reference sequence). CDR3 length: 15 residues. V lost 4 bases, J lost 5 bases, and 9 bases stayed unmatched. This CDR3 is CASSPTTGKDNEQFF. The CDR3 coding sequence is TGTGCCAGCAGCCCAACGACAGGGAAGGACAATGAGCAGTTCTTC.

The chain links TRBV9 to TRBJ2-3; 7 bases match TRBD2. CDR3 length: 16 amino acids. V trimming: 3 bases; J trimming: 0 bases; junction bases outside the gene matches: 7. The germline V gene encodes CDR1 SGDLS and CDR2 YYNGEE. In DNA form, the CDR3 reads TGTGCCAGCAGCGCGAGCGGGACCCTCAGCACAGATACGCAGTATTTT. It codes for CASSASGTLSTDTQYF.

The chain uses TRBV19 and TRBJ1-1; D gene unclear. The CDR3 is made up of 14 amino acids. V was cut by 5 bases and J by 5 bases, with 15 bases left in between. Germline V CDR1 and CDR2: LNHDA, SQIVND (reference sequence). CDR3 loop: CASSFGQAGTEAFF. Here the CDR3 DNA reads TGTGCCAGTAGTTTTGGGCAGGCTGGGACTGAAGCTTTCTTT. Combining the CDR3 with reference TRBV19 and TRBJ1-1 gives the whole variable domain DGGITQSPKYLFRKEGQNVTLSCEQNLNHDAMYWYRQDPGQGLRLIYYSQIVNDFQKGDIAEGYSVSREKKESFPLTVTSAQKNPTAFYLCASSFGQAGTEAFFGQGTRLTVV.

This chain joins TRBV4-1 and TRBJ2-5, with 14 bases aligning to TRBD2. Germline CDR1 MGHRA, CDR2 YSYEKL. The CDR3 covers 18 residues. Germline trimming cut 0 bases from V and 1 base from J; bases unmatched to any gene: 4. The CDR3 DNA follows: TGCGCCAGCAGCCAAGACACCGGACTAGCGGGGGGCCAAGAGACCCAGTACTTC. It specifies CASSQDTGLAGGQETQYF.

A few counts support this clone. CDR3 residues: CASALARELVPIYF. The CDR3 DNA follows: TGTGCCAGCGCATTAGCGAGGGAATTGGTCCCCATATATTTT. The gene calls are TRBV21-1 and TRBJ1-3. TRBV21-1 is a known pseudogene. This CDR3 has 14 residues.

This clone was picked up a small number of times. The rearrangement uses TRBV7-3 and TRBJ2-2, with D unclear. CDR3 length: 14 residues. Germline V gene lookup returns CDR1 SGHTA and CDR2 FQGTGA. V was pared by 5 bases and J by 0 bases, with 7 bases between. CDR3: CASSRDANTGELFF. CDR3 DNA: TGTGCCAGCAGCCGCGATGCGAACACCGGGGAGCTGTTTTTT.